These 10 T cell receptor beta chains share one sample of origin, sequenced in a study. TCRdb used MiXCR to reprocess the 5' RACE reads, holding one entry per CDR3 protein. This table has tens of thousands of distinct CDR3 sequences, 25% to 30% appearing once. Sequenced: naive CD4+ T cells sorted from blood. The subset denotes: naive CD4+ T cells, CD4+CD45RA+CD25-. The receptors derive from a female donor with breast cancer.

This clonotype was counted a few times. The CDR3 bases are TGCAGTGCTAGAGAAGCTAGCAGTCCCACAGATACGCAGTATTTT. Residues: CSAREASSPTDTQYF. The chain employs TRBV20-1 and TRBJ2-3; the D gene is possibly TRBD2 (5 bases). V was pared by 0 bases and J by 2 bases, with 12 bases between. Germline CDR1 is DFQATT and CDR2 is SNEGSKA (reference sequence). The CDR3 loop spans 15 amino acids.

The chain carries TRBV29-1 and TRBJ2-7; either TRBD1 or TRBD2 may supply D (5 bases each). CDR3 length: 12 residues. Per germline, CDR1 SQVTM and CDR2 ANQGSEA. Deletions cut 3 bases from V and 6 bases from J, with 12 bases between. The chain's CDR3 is CSVEGDLPEQYF. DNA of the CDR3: TGCAGCGTTGAGGGGGATCTCCCCGAGCAGTACTTC.

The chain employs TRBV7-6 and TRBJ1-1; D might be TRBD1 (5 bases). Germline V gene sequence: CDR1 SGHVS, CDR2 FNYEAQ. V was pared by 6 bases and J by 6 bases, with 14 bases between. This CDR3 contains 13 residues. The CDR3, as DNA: TGTGCCAGCAGGTCCAACACAGGATCTGAAGCTTTCTTT. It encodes CASRSNTGSEAFF.

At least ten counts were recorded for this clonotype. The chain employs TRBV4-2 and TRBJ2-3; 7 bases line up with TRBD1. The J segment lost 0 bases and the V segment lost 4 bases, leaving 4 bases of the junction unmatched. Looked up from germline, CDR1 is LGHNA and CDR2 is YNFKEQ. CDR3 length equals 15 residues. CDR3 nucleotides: TGTGCCAGCAGCCCCTCGGACAGGAGCACAGATACGCAGTATTTT. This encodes CASSPSDRSTDTQYF.

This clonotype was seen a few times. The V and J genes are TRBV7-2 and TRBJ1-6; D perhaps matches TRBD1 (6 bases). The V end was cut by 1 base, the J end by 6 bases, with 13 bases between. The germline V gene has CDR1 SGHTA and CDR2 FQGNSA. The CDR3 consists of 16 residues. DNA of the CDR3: TGTGCCAGCAGCTTAGTGTCAACAGGGTCTAATTCACCCCTCCACTTT. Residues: CASSLVSTGSNSPLHF.

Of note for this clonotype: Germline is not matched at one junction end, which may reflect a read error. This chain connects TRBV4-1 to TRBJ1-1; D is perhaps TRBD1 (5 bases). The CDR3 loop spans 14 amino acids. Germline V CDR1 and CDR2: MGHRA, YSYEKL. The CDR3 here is CASSRGPLNTEASF. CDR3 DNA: TGCGCCAGCAGCCGGGGACCCTTGAACACTGAAGCTTCCTTT.

The CDR3 DNA reads TGCAGTGCTAGCGCGTATCTTCCGTCAGATACGCAGTATTTT. This gives the protein CSASAYLPSDTQYF. The chain employs TRBV20-1 and TRBJ2-3, with D hard to call. The CDR3 is 14 residues long. V was cut by 3 bases and J by 4 bases, with 14 bases left in between. The V gene's germline CDR1 is DFQATT and CDR2 SNEGSKA (reference sequence).

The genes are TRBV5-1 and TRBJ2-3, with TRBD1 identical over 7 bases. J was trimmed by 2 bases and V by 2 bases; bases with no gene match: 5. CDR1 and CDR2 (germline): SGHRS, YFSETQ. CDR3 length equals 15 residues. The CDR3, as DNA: TGCGCCAGCAGCTTAAGGGGGCTGGACACAGATACGCAGTATTTT. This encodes CASSLRGLDTDTQYF.

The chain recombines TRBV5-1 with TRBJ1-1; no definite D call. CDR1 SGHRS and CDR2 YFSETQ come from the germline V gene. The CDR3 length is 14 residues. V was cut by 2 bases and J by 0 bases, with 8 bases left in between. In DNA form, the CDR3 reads TGCGCCAGCAGCTTTGAGGGTATGAACACTGAAGCTTTCTTT. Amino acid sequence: CASSFEGMNTEAFF.

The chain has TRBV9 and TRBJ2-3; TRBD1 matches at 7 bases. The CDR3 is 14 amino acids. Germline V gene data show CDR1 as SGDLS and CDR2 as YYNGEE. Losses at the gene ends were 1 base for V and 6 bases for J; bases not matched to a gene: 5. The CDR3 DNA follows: TGTGCCAGCAGCGTACAGGGGGTATCGGATACGCAGTATTTT. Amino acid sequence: CASSVQGVSDTQYF.